The present entry profiles one T cell receptor (beta chain) with its context. Its specificity is not known. With 4 bases clipped from V and 2 bases from J, the junction kept 5 bases outside the gene matches. The CDR3 length is 15 residues. From germline, CDR1 is MNHEY and CDR2 SVGEGT. Stated treatment: roughly 11-day PBMC culture with coronavirus spike peptide pools or control peptides (ViraFEST assay). Sequenced with the Oncomine TCR Beta short-read assay was DNA taken from cultured CD4+ T cells. TCRdb itself ran the PCR reads through MiXCR, one entry per CDR3 protein. Of 6,400 or so distinct CDR3 sequences in the sample, roughly 20% are singletons; the top ten hold around 27%. The data were taken from a study of vaccination and CD4 T cells after COVID-19. Study context: In the convalescent cohort, there were six males and four females, two of them Hispanic. The stimulus for the cells was overlapping spike peptides derived from SARS-CoV-2, HCoV-NL63, HCoV-OC43 and HCoV-229E.

This chain links TRBV6-2 or TRBV6-3 with TRBJ2-5; TRBD1 matches 9 bases. The sequence was collected from a human donor who had recovered from COVID-19. Sequencing was performed on CD4+ T cells from blood, cultured in vitro, taken after SARS-CoV-2 vaccination. The CDR3 nucleotides read TGTGCCAGCAGTTCCTTCGGACAGGGGCAAGAGACCCAGTACTTC. It codes for CASSSFGQGQETQYF.